Given below is one T cell receptor (beta chain) in context. Its antigen is still unknown. Per-base quality was not reported, and no clone a single base away is much larger than it. This entry belongs to a study of technical replicates of blood from several donors (dated by TCRdb to 2016 to 2017). Library preparation used the immunoSEQ multiplex PCR assay. This immuneACCESS table, as held by TCRdb, lists in-frame sequences with V and J called but not all clones. Of the missing ones, under half trace to an unresolved V gene in checked studies; the others have no known cause. For this sample the table gives under 95,000 clones, of which 92% were detected only once. Roughly 0.41% of the sample is taken by the ten largest. From its cysteine to its phenylalanine, the CDR3 spans 14 amino acids. The retained sequence is limited to the CDR3, 42 bases, with the frame set at the first base. The CDR1 and CDR2 encoded by the germline V gene are MRHNA and SNTAGT. The V end loses 4 bases and the J end loses 2 bases, and a stretch of 9 bases separates them.

The specimen was T cells isolated from PBMCs. This chain joins TRBV6-4 to TRBJ1-5; the D gene is perhaps TRBD1, from 5 matching bases. The TCR comes from a human donor in good health. Here the CDR3 is given as CASSVEGGNQPQHF. The bases read TGTGCCAGCAGTGTGGAAGGGGGCAATCAGCCCCAGCATTTT.